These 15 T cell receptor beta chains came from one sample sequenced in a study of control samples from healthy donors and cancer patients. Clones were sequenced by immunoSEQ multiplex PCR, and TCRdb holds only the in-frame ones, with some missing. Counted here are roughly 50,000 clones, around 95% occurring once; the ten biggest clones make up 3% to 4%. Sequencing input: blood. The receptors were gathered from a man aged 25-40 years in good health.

CDR3 sequence: CASSSEYFSDTQYF. CDR3 DNA: TGCGCCAGCAGCTCCGAATACTTTTCAGATACGCAGTATTTT. The gene calls are TRBV5-1 and TRBJ2-3; D is unclear. Germline V CDR1 and CDR2: SGHRS, YFSETQ. This CDR3 is 14 amino acids long. V shed 3 bases and J shed 4 bases, with 12 bases lying between them. The whole variable domain, remainder taken from reference TRBV5-1 and TRBJ2-3, is KAGVTQTPRYLIKTRGQQVTLSCSPISGHRSVSWYQQTPGQGLQFLFEYFSETQRNKGNFPGRFSGRQFSNSRSEMNVSTLELGDSALYLCASSSEYFSDTQYFGPGTRLTVL.

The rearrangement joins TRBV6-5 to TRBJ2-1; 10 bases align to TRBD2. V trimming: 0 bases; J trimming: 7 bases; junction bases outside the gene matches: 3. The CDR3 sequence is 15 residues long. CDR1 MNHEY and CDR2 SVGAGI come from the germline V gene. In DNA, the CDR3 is TGTGCCAGCAGTTACTCTAGCGGGAGGCTTAATGAGCAGTTCTTC. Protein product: CASSYSSGRLNEQFF.

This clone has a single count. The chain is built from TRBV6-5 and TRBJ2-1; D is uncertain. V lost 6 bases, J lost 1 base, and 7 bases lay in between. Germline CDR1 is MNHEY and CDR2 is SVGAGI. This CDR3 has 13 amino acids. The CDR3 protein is CASRAPSYNEQFF. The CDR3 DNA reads TGTGCCAGCAGGGCACCGTCCTACAATGAGCAGTTCTTC.

CDR3 sequence: CASSPAHADTQYF. The DNA for the CDR3 is TGTGCCAGCAGCCCCGCTCACGCAGATACGCAGTATTTT. V and J are TRBV28 and TRBJ2-3; D is unresolved. Germline CDR1 reads MDHEN; CDR2 reads SYDVKM. CDR3 length equals 13 residues. V dropped 6 bases and J dropped 4 bases, with 11 bases sitting between them. Complete variable domain (other parts from reference TRBV28 and TRBJ2-3): DVKVTQSSRYLVKRTGEKVFLECVQDMDHENMFWYRQDPGLGLRLIYFSYDVKMKEKGDIPEGYSVSREKKERFSLILESASTNQTSMYLCASSPAHADTQYFGPGTRLTVL.

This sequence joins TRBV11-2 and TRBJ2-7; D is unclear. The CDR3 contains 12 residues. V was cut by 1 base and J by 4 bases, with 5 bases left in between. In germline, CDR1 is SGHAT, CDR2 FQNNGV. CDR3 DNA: TGTGCCAGCAGCTTAGCCCATTACGAGCAGTACTTC. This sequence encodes CASSLAHYEQYF.

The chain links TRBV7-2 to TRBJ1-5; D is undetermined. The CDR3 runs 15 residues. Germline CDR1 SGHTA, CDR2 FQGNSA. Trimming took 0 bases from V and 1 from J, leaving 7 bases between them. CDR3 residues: CASSLAGQSNQPQHF. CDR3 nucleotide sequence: TGTGCCAGCAGCTTAGCGGGTCAGAGCAATCAGCCCCAGCATTTT. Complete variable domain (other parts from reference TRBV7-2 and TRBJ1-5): GAGVSQSPSNKVTEKGKDVELRCDPISGHTALYWYRQSLGQGLEFLIYFQGNSAPDKSGLPSDRFSAERTGGSVSTLTIQRTQQEDSAVYLCASSLAGQSNQPQHFGDGTRLSIL.

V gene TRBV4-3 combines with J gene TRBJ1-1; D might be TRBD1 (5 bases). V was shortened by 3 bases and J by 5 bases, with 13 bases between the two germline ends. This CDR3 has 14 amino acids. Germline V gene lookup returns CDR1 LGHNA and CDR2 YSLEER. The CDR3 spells CASSQGRSQTEAFF. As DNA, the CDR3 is TGCGCCAGCAGCCAGGGGCGAAGTCAAACTGAAGCTTTCTTT.

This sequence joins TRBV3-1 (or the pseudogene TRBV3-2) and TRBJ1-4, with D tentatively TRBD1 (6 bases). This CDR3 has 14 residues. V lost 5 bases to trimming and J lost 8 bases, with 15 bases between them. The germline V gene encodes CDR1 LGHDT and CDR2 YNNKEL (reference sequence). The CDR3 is CASSEAGAGEKLFF. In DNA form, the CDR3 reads TGTGCCAGCAGCGAGGCGGGGGCGGGAGAAAAACTGTTTTTT.

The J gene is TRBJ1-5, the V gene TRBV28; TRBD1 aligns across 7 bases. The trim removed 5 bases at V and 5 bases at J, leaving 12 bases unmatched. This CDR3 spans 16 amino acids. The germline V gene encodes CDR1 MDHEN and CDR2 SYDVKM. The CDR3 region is CASSPSGQGVYQPQHF. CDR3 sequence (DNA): TGTGCCAGCAGTCCTTCAGGGCAGGGGGTATATCAGCCCCAGCATTTT. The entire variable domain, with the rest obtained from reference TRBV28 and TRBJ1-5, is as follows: DVKVTQSSRYLVKRTGEKVFLECVQDMDHENMFWYRQDPGLGLRLIYFSYDVKMKEKGDIPEGYSVSREKKERFSLILESASTNQTSMYLCASSPSGQGVYQPQHFGDGTRLSIL.

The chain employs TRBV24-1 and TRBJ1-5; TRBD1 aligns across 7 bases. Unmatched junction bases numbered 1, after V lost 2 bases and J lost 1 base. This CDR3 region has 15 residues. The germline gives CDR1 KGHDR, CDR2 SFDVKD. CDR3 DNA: TGTGCCACCAGTGATTCGACAGGGAGCAATCAGCCCCAGCATTTT. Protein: CATSDSTGSNQPQHF.

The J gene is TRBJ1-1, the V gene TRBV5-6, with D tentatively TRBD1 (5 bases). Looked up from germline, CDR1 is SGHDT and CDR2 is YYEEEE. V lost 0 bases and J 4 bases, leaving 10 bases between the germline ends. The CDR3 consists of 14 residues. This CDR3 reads CASSLVAGGTEAFF. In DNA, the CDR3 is TGTGCCAGCAGCTTGGTAGCTGGGGGCACTGAAGCTTTCTTT.

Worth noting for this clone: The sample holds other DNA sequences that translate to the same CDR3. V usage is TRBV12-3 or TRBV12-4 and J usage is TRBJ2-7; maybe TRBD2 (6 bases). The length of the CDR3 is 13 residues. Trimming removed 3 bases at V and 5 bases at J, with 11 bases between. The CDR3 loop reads CASSLGGSNEQYF. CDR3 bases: TGTGCCAGCAGTTTGGGGGGTTCCAACGAGCAGTACTTC.

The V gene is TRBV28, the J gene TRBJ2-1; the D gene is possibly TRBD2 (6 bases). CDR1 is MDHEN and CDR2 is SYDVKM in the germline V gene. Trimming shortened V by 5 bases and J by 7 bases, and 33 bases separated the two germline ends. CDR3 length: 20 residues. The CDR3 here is CASSPIYGWDLEQDVNEQFF. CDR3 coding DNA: TGTGCCAGCAGTCCTATATATGGCTGGGACTTAGAACAAGATGTTAATGAGCAGTTCTTC.

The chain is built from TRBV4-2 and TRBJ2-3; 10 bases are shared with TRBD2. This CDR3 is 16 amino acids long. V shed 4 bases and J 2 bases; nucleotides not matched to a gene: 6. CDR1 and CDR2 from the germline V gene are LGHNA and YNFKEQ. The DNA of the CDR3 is TGTGCCAGCAGCCCGAAAGCGGGGGGGAACACAGATACGCAGTATTTT. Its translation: CASSPKAGGNTDTQYF.

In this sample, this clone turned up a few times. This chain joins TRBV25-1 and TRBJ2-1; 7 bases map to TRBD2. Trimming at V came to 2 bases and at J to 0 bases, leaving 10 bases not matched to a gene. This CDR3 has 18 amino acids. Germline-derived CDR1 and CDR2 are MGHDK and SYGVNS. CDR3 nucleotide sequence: TGTGCCAGCAGTGAACAACAACTAGCGACCAGCTCCTACAATGAGCAGTTCTTC. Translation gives CASSEQQLATSSYNEQFF. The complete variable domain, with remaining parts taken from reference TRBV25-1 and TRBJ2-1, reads EADIYQTPRYLVIGTGKKITLECSQTMGHDKMYWYQQDPGMELHLIHYSYGVNSTEKGDLSSESTVSRIRTEHFPLTLESARPSHTSQYLCASSEQQLATSSYNEQFFGPGTRLTVL.